The sequence of this TCR beta chain was determined in a study of T cell changes during pregnancy in multiple sclerosis. Sequencing used immunoSEQ multiplex PCR; TCRdb keeps in-frame clones, though not all of them. The data show 30,000 or so clones, around 91% seen once. Sequencing used CD8+ T cells from peripheral blood mononuclear cells, obtained after pregnancy. The clonotype originates from a female donor with multiple sclerosis, enrolled in a pregnancy study.

CDR3 in DNA: TGCAGCGTTGACTCCGACTCTTCCTATGGCTACACCTTC. Its protein is CSVDSDSSYGYTF. The J gene is TRBJ1-2, the V gene TRBV29-1; D is unresolved. V was shortened by 3 bases and J by 4 bases, with 12 bases between the two germline ends. The CDR3 consists of 13 residues. Germline CDR1 is SQVTM and CDR2 is ANQGSEA. The full variable domain, rest sourced from reference TRBV29-1 and TRBJ1-2, is SAVISQKPSRDICQRGTSLTIQCQVDSQVTMMFWYRQQPGQSLTLIATANQGSEATYESGFVIDKFPISRPNLTFSTLTVSNMSPEDSSIYLCSVDSDSSYGYTFGSGTRLTVV.